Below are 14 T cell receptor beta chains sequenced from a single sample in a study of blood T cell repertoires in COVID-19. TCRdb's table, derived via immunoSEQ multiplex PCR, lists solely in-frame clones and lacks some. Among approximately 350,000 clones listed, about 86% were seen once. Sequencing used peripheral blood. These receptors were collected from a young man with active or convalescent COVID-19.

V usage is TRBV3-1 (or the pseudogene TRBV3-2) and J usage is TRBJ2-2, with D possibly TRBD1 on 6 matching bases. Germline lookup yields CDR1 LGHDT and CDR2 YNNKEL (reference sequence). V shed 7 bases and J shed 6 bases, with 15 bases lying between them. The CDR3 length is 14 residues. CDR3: CASTQSQGPGELFF. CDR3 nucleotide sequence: TGTGCCAGCACCCAGTCCCAGGGGCCCGGGGAGCTGTTTTTT.

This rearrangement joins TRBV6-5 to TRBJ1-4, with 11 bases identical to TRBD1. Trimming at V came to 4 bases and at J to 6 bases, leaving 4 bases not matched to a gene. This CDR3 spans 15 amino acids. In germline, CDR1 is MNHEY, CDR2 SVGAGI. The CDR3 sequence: CASSSPGQGDEKLFF. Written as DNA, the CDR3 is TGTGCCAGCAGTTCACCGGGACAGGGGGATGAAAAACTGTTTTTT.

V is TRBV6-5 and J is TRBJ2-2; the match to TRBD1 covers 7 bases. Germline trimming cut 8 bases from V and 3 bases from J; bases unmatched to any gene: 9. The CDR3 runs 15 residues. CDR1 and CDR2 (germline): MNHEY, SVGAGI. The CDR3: CASHFRRGYTGELFF. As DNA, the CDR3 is TGTGCCAGCCATTTCCGCAGGGGGTACACCGGGGAGCTGTTTTTT.

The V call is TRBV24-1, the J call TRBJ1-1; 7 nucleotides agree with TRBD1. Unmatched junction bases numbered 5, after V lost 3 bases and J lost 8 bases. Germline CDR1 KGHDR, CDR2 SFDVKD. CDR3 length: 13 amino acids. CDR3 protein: CATSDLTGAEAFF. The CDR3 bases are TGTGCCACCAGTGATCTTACAGGGGCAGAAGCTTTCTTT.

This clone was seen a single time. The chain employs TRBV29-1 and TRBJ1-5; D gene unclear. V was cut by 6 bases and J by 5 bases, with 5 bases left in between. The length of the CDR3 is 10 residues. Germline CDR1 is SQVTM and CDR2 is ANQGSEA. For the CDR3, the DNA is TGCAGCGTCCCAGATCAGCCCCAGCATTTT. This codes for CSVPDQPQHF.

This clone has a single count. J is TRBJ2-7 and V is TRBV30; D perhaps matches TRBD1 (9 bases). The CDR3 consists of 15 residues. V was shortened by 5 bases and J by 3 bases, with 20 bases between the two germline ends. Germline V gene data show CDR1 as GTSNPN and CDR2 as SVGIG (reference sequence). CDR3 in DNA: TGTGCCTGGGACCGGGGGGGACAGGGAGTCTACGAGCAGTACTTC. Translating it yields CAWDRGGQGVYEQYF.

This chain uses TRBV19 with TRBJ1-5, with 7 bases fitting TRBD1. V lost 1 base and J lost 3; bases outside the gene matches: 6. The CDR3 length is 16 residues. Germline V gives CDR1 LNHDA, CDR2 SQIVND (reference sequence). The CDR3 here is CASSIGVQGPNQPQHF. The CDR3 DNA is TGTGCCAGTAGTATAGGTGTACAGGGGCCCAATCAGCCCCAGCATTTT.

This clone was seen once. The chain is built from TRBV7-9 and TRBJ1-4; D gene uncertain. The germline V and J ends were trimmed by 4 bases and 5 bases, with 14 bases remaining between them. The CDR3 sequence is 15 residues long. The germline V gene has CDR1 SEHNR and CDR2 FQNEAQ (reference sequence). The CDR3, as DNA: TGTGCCAGCAGCTATTACGCAGGCTGGAATGAAAAACTGTTTTTT. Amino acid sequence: CASSYYAGWNEKLFF.

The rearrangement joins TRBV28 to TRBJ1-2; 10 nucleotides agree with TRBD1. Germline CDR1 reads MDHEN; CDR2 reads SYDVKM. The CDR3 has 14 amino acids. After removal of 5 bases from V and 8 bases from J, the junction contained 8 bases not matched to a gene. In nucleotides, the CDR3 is TGTGCCAGCAGTGGACAGGGGGGCAAATTGGGCTACACCTTC. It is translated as CASSGQGGKLGYTF.

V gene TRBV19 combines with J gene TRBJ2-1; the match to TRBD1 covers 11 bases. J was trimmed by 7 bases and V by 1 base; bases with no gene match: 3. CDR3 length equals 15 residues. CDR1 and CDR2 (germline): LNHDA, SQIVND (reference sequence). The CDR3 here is CASSIGTGGLNEQFF. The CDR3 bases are TGTGCCAGTAGTATAGGGACAGGGGGCTTGAATGAGCAGTTCTTC.

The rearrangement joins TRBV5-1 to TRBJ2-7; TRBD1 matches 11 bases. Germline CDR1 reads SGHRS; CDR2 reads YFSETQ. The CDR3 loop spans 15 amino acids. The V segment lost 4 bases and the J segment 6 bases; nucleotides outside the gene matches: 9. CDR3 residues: CASSVGQGDVGEQYF. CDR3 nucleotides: TGCGCCAGCAGCGTGGGACAGGGGGATGTGGGCGAGCAGTACTTC.

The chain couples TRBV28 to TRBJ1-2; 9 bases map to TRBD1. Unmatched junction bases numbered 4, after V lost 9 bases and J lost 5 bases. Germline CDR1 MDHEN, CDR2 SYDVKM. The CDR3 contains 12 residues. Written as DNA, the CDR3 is TGTGCCAGTGGACAGGGGATATATGGCTACACCTTC. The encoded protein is CASGQGIYGYTF.

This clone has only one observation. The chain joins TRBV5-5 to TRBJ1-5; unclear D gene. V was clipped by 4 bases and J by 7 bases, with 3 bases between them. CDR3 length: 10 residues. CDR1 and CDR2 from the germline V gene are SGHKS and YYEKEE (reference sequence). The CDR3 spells CASSPQPQHF. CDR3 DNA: TGTGCCAGCAGCCCACAGCCCCAGCATTTT.

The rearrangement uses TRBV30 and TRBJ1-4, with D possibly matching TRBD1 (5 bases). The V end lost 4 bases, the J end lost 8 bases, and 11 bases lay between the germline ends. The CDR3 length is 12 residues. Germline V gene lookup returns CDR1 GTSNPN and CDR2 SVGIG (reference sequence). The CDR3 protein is CAWNPGGEKLFF. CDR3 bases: TGTGCCTGGAATCCGGGGGGAGAAAAACTGTTTTTT.